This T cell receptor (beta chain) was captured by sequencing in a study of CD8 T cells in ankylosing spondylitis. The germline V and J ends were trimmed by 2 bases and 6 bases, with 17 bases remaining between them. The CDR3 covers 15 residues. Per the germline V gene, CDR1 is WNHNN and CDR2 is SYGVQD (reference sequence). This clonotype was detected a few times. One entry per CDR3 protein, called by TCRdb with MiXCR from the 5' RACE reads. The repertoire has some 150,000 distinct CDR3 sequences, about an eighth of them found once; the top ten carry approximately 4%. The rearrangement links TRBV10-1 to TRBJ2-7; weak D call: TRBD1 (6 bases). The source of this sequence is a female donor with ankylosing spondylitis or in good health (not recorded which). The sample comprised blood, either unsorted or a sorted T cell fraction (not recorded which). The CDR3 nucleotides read TGCGCCAGCAGTGAGGGTCTAGACAGGCTGGGCGAGCAGTACTTC. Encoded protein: CASSEGLDRLGEQYF.